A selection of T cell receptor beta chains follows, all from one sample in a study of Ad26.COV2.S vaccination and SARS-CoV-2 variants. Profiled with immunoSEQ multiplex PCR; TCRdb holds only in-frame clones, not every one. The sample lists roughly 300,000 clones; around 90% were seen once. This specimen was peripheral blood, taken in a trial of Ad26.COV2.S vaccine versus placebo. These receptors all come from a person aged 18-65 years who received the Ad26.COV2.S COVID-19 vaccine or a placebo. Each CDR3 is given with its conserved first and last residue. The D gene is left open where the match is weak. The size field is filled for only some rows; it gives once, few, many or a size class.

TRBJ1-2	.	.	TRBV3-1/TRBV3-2	CASSQSRGSGYTF	TGTGCCAGCAGCCAGTCGCGTGGCAGTGGCTACACCTTC
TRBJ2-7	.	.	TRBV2	CASSAQNYEQYF	TGTGCCAGCAGTGCACAGAATTACGAGCAGTACTTC
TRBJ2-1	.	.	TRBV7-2	CASKSAGTPTYNEQFF	TGTGCCAGCAAGTCCGCCGGGACACCAACCTACAATGAGCAGTTCTTC
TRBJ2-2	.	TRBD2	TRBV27	CASSLGLEGGELFF	TGTGCCAGCAGTTTGGGACTAGAAGGCGGGGAGCTGTTTTTT
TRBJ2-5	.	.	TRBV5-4	CASSLEGVLKTQYF	TGTGCCAGCAGCTTGGAGGGGGTCCTGAAGACCCAGTACTTC
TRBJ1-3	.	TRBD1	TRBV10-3	CAISDPDRGSGNTIYF	TGTGCCATCAGTGATCCCGACAGGGGGTCTGGAAACACCATATATTTT
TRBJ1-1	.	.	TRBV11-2	CASSPSVGVGNTEAFF	TGTGCCAGCAGCCCTTCGGTCGGGGTGGGGAACACTGAAGCTTTCTTT
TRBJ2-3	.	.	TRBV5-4	CASSYTGGTDTQYF	TGTGCCAGCAGCTACACGGGCGGCACAGATACGCAGTATTTT
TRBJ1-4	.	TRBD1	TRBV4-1	CASSYGTGSKRNEKLFF	TGCGCCAGCAGCTATGGGACAGGTTCGAAGAGAAATGAAAAACTGTTTTTT
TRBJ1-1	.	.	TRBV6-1	CASSERGGFMNTEAFF	TGTGCCAGCAGCGAACGAGGAGGGTTCATGAACACTGAAGCTTTCTTT
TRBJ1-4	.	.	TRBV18	CASSPLPPNEKLFF	TGTGCCAGCTCACCCTTACCACCGAATGAAAAACTGTTTTTT
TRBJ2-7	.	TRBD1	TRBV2	CASSAGQGSYEQYF	TGTGCCAGCAGTGCGGGACAGGGCTCCTACGAGCAGTACTTC
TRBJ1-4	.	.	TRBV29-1	CSVLHPFDEKLFF	TGCAGCGTTCTTCACCCTTTTGATGAAAAACTGTTTTTT
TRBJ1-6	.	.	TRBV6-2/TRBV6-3	CASSYGGIDNSPLHF	TGTGCCAGCAGTTACGGGGGAATAGATAATTCACCCCTCCACTTT
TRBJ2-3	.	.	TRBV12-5	CASGFARGQPDTQYF	TGTGCTAGTGGTTTCGCCCGAGGACAGCCAGATACGCAGTATTTT
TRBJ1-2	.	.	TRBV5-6	CASSSSLSTAYYGYTF	TGTGCCAGCAGCTCCTCACTCTCGACAGCCTACTATGGCTACACCTTC
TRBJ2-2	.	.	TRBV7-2	CASSLVGELFF	TGTGCCAGCAGCTTAGTGGGGGAGCTGTTTTTT
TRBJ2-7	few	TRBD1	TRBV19	CASSPGTAVGYEQYF	TGTGCCAGTAGCCCAGGGACAGCGGTCGGCTACGAGCAGTACTTC
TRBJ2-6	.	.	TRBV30	CAWSVPRASGANVLTF	TGTGCCTGGAGTGTACCGAGAGCCTCTGGGGCCAACGTCCTGACTTTC
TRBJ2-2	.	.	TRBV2	CASSLQGNTGELFF	TGTGCCAGCAGTCTACAGGGGAACACCGGGGAGCTGTTTTTT
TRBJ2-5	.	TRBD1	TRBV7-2	CASSLGQEETQYF	TGTGCCAGCAGCTTGGGACAGGAAGAGACCCAGTACTTC
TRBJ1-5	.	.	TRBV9	CASSVDTGNQPQHF	TGTGCCAGCAGCGTAGACACGGGCAATCAGCCCCAGCATTTT
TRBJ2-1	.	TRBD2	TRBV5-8	CASMLKAGAQFF	TGTGCCAGCATGCTGAAAGCGGGAGCCCAGTTCTTC
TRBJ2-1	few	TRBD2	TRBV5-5	CASSRTSGEFNEQFF	TGTGCCAGCAGCCGTACTAGCGGGGAGTTCAATGAGCAGTTCTTC
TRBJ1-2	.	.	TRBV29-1	CSVEKVRWGYTF	TGCAGCGTTGAAAAGGTCCGCTGGGGCTACACCTTC
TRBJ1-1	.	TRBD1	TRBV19	CASSPSTGYRNTEAFF	TGTGCCAGTAGTCCCTCGACAGGGTATCGGAACACTGAAGCTTTCTTT
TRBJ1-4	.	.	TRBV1	CTSSQDRQGRNEKLFF	TGCACCAGCAGCCAAGATCGTCAGGGTCGTAATGAAAAACTGTTTTTT
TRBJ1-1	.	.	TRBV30	CAWIRGIQNTEAFF	TGTGCCTGGATACGAGGGATTCAGAACACTGAAGCTTTCTTT
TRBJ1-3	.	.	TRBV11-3	CASSLGQDLSGNTIYF	TGTGCCAGCAGCTTAGGACAGGACCTCTCTGGAAACACCATATATTTT